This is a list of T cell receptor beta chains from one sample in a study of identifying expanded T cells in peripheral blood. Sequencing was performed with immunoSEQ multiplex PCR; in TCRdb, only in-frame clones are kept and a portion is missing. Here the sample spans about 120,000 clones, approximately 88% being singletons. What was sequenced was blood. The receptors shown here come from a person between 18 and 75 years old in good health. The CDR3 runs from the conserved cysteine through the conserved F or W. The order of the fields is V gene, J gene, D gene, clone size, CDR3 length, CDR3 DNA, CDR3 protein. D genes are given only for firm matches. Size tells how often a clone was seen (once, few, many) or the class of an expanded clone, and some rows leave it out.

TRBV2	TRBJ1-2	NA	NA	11	TGTGCCAGCAGCCGGGACTATGGCTACACCTTC	CASSRDYGYTF
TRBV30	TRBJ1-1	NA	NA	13	TGTGCCTGGAGTGTTTCGGGGTTTTCTGAAGCTTTCTTT	CAWSVSGFSEAFF
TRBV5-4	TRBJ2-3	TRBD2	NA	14	TGTGCCAGCAGCTTGGAGTTAGCGGGGGATACGCAGTATTTT	CASSLELAGDTQYF
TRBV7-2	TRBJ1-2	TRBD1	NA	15	TGTGCCAGCAGCCCCTCACTGGGACAGGTCTATGGCTACACCTTC	CASSPSLGQVYGYTF
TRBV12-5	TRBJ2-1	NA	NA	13	TGTGCTAGTGGACTGGACAACTACAATGAGCAGTTCTTC	CASGLDNYNEQFF
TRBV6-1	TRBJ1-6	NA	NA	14	TGTGCCAGCAGTGAGGGCAGGGTTAATTCACCCCTCCACTTT	CASSEGRVNSPLHF
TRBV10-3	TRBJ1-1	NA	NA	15	TGTGCCGCCGGTATTAACATCTATTCGAACACTGAAGCTTTCTTT	CAAGINIYSNTEAFF
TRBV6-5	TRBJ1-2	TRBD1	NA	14	TGTGCCAGCTATACCCCCGGGACAGGTGACGGCTACACCTTC	CASYTPGTGDGYTF
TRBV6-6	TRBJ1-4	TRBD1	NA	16	TGTGCCAGCAGTTACGCATCAGGGGGCCTTAATGAAAAACTGTTTTTT	CASSYASGGLNEKLFF
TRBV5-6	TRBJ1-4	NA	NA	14	TGTGCCAGCAGCTCCGGGGTCCCAGGTGAAAAACTGTTTTTT	CASSSGVPGEKLFF
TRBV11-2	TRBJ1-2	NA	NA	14	TGTGCCAGCAGCTCGATCGGGGGCGCCGGAGGCTACACCTTC	CASSSIGGAGGYTF
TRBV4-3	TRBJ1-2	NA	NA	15	TGCGCCAGCAGCCAAGATAGTGGGGGCGGCTATGGCTACACCTTC	CASSQDSGGGYGYTF
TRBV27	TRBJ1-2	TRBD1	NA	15	TGTGCCAGCAGTTTATCACACAGGGGTATGTATGGCTACACCTTC	CASSLSHRGMYGYTF
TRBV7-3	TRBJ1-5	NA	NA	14	TGTGCCAGCAGTCAAGATCAGGGATATCAGCCCCAGCATTTT	CASSQDQGYQPQHF
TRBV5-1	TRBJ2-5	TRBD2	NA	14	TGCGCCAGCAGCTACGGGGGGGCCGGAGAGACCCAGTACTTC	CASSYGGAGETQYF
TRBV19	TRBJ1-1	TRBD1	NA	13	TGTGCCAGTAGTGCCTCGACAGGGACTGAAGCTTTCTTT	CASSASTGTEAFF
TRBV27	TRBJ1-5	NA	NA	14	TGTGCCAGCAGGGCTCGGGGTAGCAATCAGCCCCAGCATTTT	CASRARGSNQPQHF
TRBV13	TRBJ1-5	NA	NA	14	TGTGCCAGCAGCTTTGGGAGGAGGAATCAGCCCCAGCATTTT	CASSFGRRNQPQHF
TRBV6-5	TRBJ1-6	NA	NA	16	TGTGCCAGCAGTTATTTCGTTGGACAGTATAATTCACCCCTCCACTTT	CASSYFVGQYNSPLHF
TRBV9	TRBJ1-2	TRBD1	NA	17	TGTGCCAGCAGCGTAGATCATAGGGGGCAGCGGGACTATGGCTACACCTTC	CASSVDHRGQRDYGYTF
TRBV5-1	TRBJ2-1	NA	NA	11	TGCGCCAGCAGCTTCGACGGTGAGCAGTTCTTC	CASSFDGEQFF
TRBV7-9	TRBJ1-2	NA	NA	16	TGTGCCAGCAGCCCAGCGGCGGGGAGGGGTCGAAATGGCTACACCTTC	CASSPAAGRGRNGYTF
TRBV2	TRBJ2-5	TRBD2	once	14	TGTGCCAGCAGTGCCGGGGGGGTTCAAGAGACCCAGTACTTC	CASSAGGVQETQYF
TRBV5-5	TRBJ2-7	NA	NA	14	TGTGCCACTAAGGGAACAGGGTCTATCAACGAGCAGTACTTC	CATKGTGSINEQYF
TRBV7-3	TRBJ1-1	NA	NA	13	TGTGCCAGCAGCTTGGACAGGAACACTGAAGCTTTCTTT	CASSLDRNTEAFF
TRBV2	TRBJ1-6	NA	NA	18	TGTGCCAGCAGTGAGAGGCCAGGGACGAGCTCCTATAATTCACCCCTCCACTTT	CASSERPGTSSYNSPLHF
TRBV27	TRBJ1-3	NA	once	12	TGTGCCAGCAGTTGGGACGGCAGAACCATATATTTT	CASSWDGRTIYF
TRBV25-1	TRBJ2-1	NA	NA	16	TGTGCCAGCAGTGAACAGGGGCAAGGGTCCTACAATGAGCAGTTCTTC	CASSEQGQGSYNEQFF
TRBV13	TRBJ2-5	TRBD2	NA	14	TGTGCCAGCAGCGCGACTAGCCTCCAAGAGACCCAGTACTTC	CASSATSLQETQYF
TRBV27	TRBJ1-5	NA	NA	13	TGTGCCAGCAGTTTGACAGGACCTTGGCCCCAGCATTTT	CASSLTGPWPQHF